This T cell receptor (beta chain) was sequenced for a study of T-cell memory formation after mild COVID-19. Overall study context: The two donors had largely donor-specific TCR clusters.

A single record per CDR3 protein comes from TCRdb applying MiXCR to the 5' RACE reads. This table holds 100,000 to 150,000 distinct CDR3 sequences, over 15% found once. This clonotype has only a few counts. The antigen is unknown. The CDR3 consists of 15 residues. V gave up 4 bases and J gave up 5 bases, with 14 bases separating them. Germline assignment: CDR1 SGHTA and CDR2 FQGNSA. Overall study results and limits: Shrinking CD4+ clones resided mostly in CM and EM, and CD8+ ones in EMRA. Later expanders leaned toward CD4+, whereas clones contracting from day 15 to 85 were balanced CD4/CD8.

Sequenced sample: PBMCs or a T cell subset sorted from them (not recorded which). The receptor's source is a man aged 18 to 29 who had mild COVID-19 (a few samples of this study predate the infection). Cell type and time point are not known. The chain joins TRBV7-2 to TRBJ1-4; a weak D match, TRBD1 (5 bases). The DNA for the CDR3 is TGTGCCAGCAGCTCCGGGGCCCTGATGAATGAAAAACTGTTTTTT. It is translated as CASSSGALMNEKLFF.